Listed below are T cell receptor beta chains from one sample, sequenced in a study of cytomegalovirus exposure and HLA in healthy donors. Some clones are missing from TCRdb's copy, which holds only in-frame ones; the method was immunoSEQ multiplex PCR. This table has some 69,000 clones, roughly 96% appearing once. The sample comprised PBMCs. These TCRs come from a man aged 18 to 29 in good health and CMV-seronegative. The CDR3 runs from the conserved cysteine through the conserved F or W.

CASSRRGRGTEAFF | TRBJ1-1 | TRBV5-4
CASSPLTGTDYEQYF | TRBJ2-7 | TRBV7-9
CATKLAGIGSYEQYF | - | TRBV6-5
CASSRYYRSGTSGTQYF | TRBJ2-3 | TRBV19
CASSEAGLAQSNEQFF | TRBJ2-1 | TRBV5-5
CASSPDIYQPQHF | TRBJ1-5 | TRBV18
CASSLDSFLAGGYNEQFF | TRBJ2-1 | TRBV5-1
CASSELGVTGELFF | TRBJ2-2 | TRBV10-2
CASSPPGLAVGNEQFF | TRBJ2-1 | TRBV18
CASSVEGRGNYGYTF | TRBJ1-2 | TRBV9
CASSSKSGRAYEQYF | TRBJ2-7 | TRBV6-5
CASSQDGTSGSSSYNEQFF | TRBJ2-1 | TRBV4-1
CASSLDGTGTSPLHF | TRBJ1-6 | TRBV7-9
CASSGLRQGMGRRYF | TRBJ2-7 | TRBV2
CASSPWTSGSQETQYF | TRBJ2-5 | TRBV7-9
CASSDPAQVSNYGYTF | TRBJ1-2 | TRBV6-1
CAWRGQGRYTGELFF | TRBJ2-2 | TRBV30
CASSGGLAVYYEQYF | TRBJ2-7 | TRBV2
CASSLVAGVVHNEQFF | TRBJ2-1 | TRBV11-3
CASRPRLDRLYEQYF | TRBJ2-7 | TRBV5-1
CASSGVAGVTEQYF | TRBJ2-7 | TRBV7-9
CASSPAIAHFGNTIYF | TRBJ1-3 | TRBV5-1
CASSLESGWGNTIYF | TRBJ1-3 | TRBV11-2
CASSMTGTTEAFF | TRBJ1-1 | TRBV19
CSARQVETGELFF | TRBJ2-2 | TRBV29-1
CAWSVFSVRGTLETQYF | TRBJ2-5 | TRBV30
CASSPRTSGRELQFF | TRBJ2-1 | TRBV27
CASSPLAVGRSDQPQHF | TRBJ1-5 | TRBV27
CASSSPGKEQPQHF | TRBJ1-5 | TRBV2
CASSIAGSTEAFF | TRBJ1-1 | TRBV19
CASSTRAGMHTEAFF | TRBJ1-1 | TRBV28
CASSEGQRFWGETQYF | TRBJ2-5 | TRBV6-1
CASSLKSGGSNEKLFF | TRBJ1-4 | TRBV5-4
CASNWTNTFF | TRBJ2-1 | TRBV21-1
CASTERTGSSNQPQHF | TRBJ1-5 | TRBV6-6
CASSNGQGYEQYF | TRBJ2-7 | TRBV19
CASSSPPGRGDTGELFF | TRBJ2-2 | TRBV7-9
CASSEFYKRQGDEQYF | TRBJ2-7 | TRBV2
CASSRRLSGQETQYF | TRBJ2-5 | TRBV7-6
CASSVTGRTDTQYF | TRBJ2-3 | TRBV6-1
CASSLGGAHNEQFF | TRBJ2-1 | TRBV6-5
CASSSSDKDGYTF | TRBJ1-2 | TRBV19
CASSTPYDRWTEAFF | TRBJ1-1 | TRBV19
CASSMRQGYGYTF | TRBJ1-2 | TRBV19
CASSVRAGDDTREQYF | TRBJ2-7 | TRBV9